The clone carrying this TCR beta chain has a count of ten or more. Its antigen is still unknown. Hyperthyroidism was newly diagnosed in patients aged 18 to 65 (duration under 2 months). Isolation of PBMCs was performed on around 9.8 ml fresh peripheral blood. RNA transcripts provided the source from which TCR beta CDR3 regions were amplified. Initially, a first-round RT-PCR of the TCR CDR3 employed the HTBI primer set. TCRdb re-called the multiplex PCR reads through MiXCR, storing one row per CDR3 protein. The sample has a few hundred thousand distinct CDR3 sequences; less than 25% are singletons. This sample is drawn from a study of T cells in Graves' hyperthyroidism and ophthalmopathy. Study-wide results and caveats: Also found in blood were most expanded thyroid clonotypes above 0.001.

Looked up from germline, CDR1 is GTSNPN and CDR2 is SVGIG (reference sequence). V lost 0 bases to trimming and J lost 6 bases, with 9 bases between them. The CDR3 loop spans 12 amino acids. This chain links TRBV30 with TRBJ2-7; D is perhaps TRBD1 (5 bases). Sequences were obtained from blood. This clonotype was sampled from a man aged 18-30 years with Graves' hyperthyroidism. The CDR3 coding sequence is TGTGCCTGGAGTGTTACGCAGGGCGAGCAGTACTTC. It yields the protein CAWSVTQGEQYF.